This T cell receptor (beta chain) originates from a study of T cell repertoires in cytomegalovirus infection. Overall study: Public TCR beta signature analysis indicated the presence of both CMV infection and matching HLA type.

Germline V gives CDR1 MDHEN, CDR2 SYDVKM. The CDR3 is 17 amino acids. V was pared by 7 bases and J by 2 bases, with 14 bases of the junction left unmatched. As to this clonotype: Its target is unknown.

TCRdb itself ran the reads through MiXCR, one entry per CDR3 protein. This table holds over 250,000 distinct CDR3 sequences, 20% to 25% found once. This specimen consisted of cultured PBMCs, obtained from culture after CMV antigen stimulation. The rearrangement links TRBV28 to TRBJ2-1; 7 bases agree with TRBD2. The receptor was derived from a human donor in good health (CMV status not recorded). Some clones in this sample may be carry-over from other donors' samples. The CDR3 DNA sequence: TGTGCCAGCAAATTCCTTGGGCTAGCGGACACCTACAATGAGCAGTTCTTC. It translates to CASKFLGLADTYNEQFF.